This is a list of T cell receptor beta chains from one sample in a study of technical replicates of blood from several donors. Clones were sequenced by immunoSEQ multiplex PCR, and TCRdb holds only the in-frame ones, with some missing. The top ten hold around 3.9% of the sample, which has approximately 81,000 clones, around four fifths seen once. The sample was PBMCs. These receptor sequences come from a human donor in good health. Some clones in this sample may be carry-over from other donors' samples. Each CDR3 is given with its conserved first and last residue. A D gene is named only where the DNA matches it firmly. The listing skips clone size in some rows; elsewhere it reads once, few, many or a size class.

>TRBJ2-3|few|TRBV6-1|TRBD2
CASSEPLALSGADTQYF
TGTGCCAGCAGTGAACCTCTAGCCCTAAGCGGGGCAGATACGCAGTATTTT
>TRBJ2-1|NA|TRBV7-3|TRBD2
CASSLELAGGNEQFF
TGTGCCAGCAGCTTAGAACTAGCGGGGGGAAATGAGCAGTTCTTC
>TRBJ1-4|NA|TRBV15|NA
CATSRGRGELNEKLFF
TGTGCCACCAGCAGAGGCCGCGGGGAGCTTAATGAAAAACTGTTTTTT
>TRBJ2-7|NA|TRBV9|TRBD2
CASSRGGRDEQYF
TGTGCCAGCAGCCGGGGGGGTAGGGACGAGCAGTACTTC
>TRBJ2-1|few|TRBV19|TRBD1
CASSTDRATPFF
TGTGCCAGTAGTACGGACAGGGCAACACCGTTCTTC
>TRBJ2-7|NA|TRBV9|NA
CASSVRDTLLYEQYF
TGTGCCAGCAGCGTCCGGGACACGCTCCTCTACGAGCAGTACTTC
>TRBJ2-2|once|TRBV6-1|TRBD1
CASSWTGARAGELFF
TGTGCCAGCAGTTGGACAGGAGCACGGGCCGGGGAGCTGTTTTTT
>TRBJ2-7|NA|TRBV5-1|NA
CASSLFTGAYEQYF
TGCGCCAGCAGCTTGTTTACGGGAGCCTACGAGCAGTACTTC
>TRBJ2-3|NA|TRBV5-1|TRBD1
CASSLGDRPTDTQYF
TGCGCCAGCAGCTTGGGGGACAGACCCACAGATACGCAGTATTTT
>TRBJ1-6|NA|TRBV30|NA
CAWRQPSSPLHF
TGTGCCTGGAGACAGCCCAGTTCACCCCTCCACTTT
>TRBJ1-2|NA|TRBV2|TRBD1
CARTTGGNGYTF
TGTGCCAGGACAACAGGGGGAAATGGCTACACCTTC
>TRBJ2-3|NA|TRBV5-1|TRBD2
CASSLFAGGLTDTQYF
TGCGCCAGCAGCTTGTTTGCGGGGGGCCTCACAGATACGCAGTATTTT
>TRBJ1-4|NA|TRBV4-3|NA
CASSPGTEGKKLFF
TGCGCCAGCAGCCCAGGGACGGAGGGTAAAAAACTGTTTTTT
>TRBJ2-1|NA|TRBV11-2|TRBD2
CASSLGPGLAEYNEQFF
TGTGCCAGCAGCTTAGGCCCGGGACTAGCGGAATACAATGAGCAGTTCTTC
>TRBJ2-1|NA|TRBV19|NA
CASTRGVSLGNEQFF
TGTGCCAGTACCCGGGGTGTCTCGTTGGGCAATGAGCAGTTCTTC
>TRBJ1-6|NA|TRBV5-4|TRBD1
CASSLNPDRVNSPLHF
TGTGCCAGCAGCTTAAACCCGGACAGGGTGAATTCACCCCTCCACTTT
>TRBJ1-2|once|TRBV4-2|NA
CASSQPHFAGGGYTF
TGTGCCAGCAGCCAACCTCACTTCGCAGGAGGAGGCTACACCTTC
>TRBJ1-2|NA|TRBV7-9|TRBD1
CASSLRSGGANYGYTF
TGTGCCAGCAGCTTACGCTCAGGGGGAGCTAACTATGGCTACACCTTC
>TRBJ1-4|NA|TRBV7-9|NA
CASSFYGESEKLFF
TGTGCCAGCAGCTTTTACGGGGAGAGTGAAAAACTGTTTTTT
>TRBJ2-6|NA|TRBV5-4|NA
CASSSRRGSGANVLTF
TGTGCCAGCAGTTCTCGGCGAGGGTCTGGGGCCAACGTCCTGACTTTC
>TRBJ1-2|NA|TRBV29-1|NA
CSVEDWTTNYGYTF
TGCAGCGTTGAAGACTGGACAACCAACTATGGCTACACCTTC
>TRBJ1-4|NA|TRBV19|TRBD1
CASSTYRGEKLFF
TGTGCCAGTAGTACATACAGGGGTGAAAAACTGTTTTTT
>TRBJ1-2|few|TRBV15|NA
CATSTVDYLNYGYTF
TGTGCCACCAGCACCGTGGACTACCTTAACTATGGCTACACCTTC
>TRBJ2-7|NA|TRBV5-4|NA
CASSDPRSSYEQYF
TGTGCCAGCAGCGACCCTAGAAGCTCCTACGAGCAGTACTTC
>TRBJ1-1|NA|TRBV7-9|NA
CASSLEVMNTEAFF
TGTGCCAGCAGCTTGGAGGTTATGAACACTGAAGCTTTCTTT
>TRBJ2-1|once|TRBV11-1|NA
CASSLGATLLRNEQFF
TGTGCCAGCAGCTTAGGGGCTACCCTGCTAAGGAATGAGCAGTTCTTC
>TRBJ1-2|NA|TRBV2|TRBD1
CASSLGTANYGYTF
TGTGCCAGCAGCCTTGGGACAGCAAACTATGGCTACACCTTC
>TRBJ1-3|NA|TRBV19|TRBD1
CASKGQGLNTIYF
TGTGCCAGTAAGGGACAGGGATTAAACACCATATATTTT
>TRBJ2-7|once|TRBV7-3|NA
CASSLNLGGEQYF
TGTGCCAGCAGCTTAAATTTGGGGGGCGAGCAGTACTTC
>TRBJ1-6|many|TRBV21-1|NA
CASSKVADRALYSYNSPLHF
TGTGCCAGCAGCAAAGTGGCCGACAGGGCCTTATACTCCTATAATTCACCCCTCCACTTT
>TRBJ2-3|NA|TRBV6-5|NA
CASRRRLGSEYF
TGTGCCAGCAGAAGGAGACTCGGCAGTGAGTATTTT
>TRBJ2-5|NA|TRBV6-1|NA
CASSDTLPTPYQETQYF
TGTGCCAGCAGTGATACCTTACCCACACCGTACCAAGAGACCCAGTACTTC
>TRBJ2-1|NA|TRBV9|TRBD2
CASSAGSREGHEQFF
TGTGCCAGCAGCGCCGGATCCAGGGAGGGGCATGAGCAGTTCTTC
>TRBJ2-7|NA|TRBV7-2|TRBD2
CASSSGTSGINEQYF
TGTGCCAGCAGCTCCGGGACTAGCGGGATCAACGAGCAGTACTTC
>TRBJ1-2|NA|TRBV5-1|NA
CASRIPQQRAYGYTF
TGCGCCAGCAGAATCCCTCAACAGAGAGCTTATGGCTACACCTTC
>TRBJ1-2|NA|TRBV13|TRBD1
CASSLGQGNGYTF
TGTGCCAGCAGCTTAGGACAGGGGAATGGCTACACCTTC
>TRBJ1-5|NA|TRBV5-1|NA
CASSLEGPDQPQHF
TGCGCCAGCAGCTTGGAGGGGCCTGATCAGCCCCAGCATTTT
>TRBJ2-2|NA|TRBV4-1|NA
CASSSTANTGELFF
TGCGCCAGCAGCTCAACAGCGAACACCGGGGAGCTGTTTTTT
>TRBJ2-2|NA|TRBV7-6|TRBD1
CASSSGQAVGELFF
TGTGCCAGCAGCTCGGGACAGGCAGTCGGGGAGCTGTTTTTT
>TRBJ1-2|NA|TRBV7-2|NA
CASRLNRDNYGYTF
TGTGCCAGCAGGTTAAACAGGGATAACTATGGCTACACCTTC
>TRBJ1-3|few|TRBV30|NA
CAWAGSTGNTIYF
TGTGCCTGGGCGGGCTCTACCGGAAACACCATATATTTT
>TRBJ1-1|NA|TRBV29-1|NA
CSVEESAENTEAFF
TGCAGCGTTGAAGAAAGCGCGGAGAACACTGAGGCTTTCTTT
>TRBJ2-7|NA|TRBV7-9|NA
CASGHVSSYEQYF
TGTGCCAGCGGTCACGTTAGTTCCTACGAGCAGTACTTC
>TRBJ1-1|NA|TRBV7-2|TRBD1
CASSLMGLTGGGEAFF
TGTGCCAGCAGCTTAATGGGCCTCACAGGGGGCGGGGAAGCTTTCTTT
>TRBJ2-7|NA|TRBV7-9|NA
CASSPRQNYEQYF
TGTGCCAGCAGCCCTAGACAGAACTACGAGCAGTACTTC
>TRBJ1-2|NA|TRBV5-4|TRBD1
CASNRQGVDYGYTF
TGTGCCAGCAACCGACAGGGGGTGGACTATGGCTACACCTTC
>TRBJ2-7|NA|TRBV5-1|NA
CASSLVAGAYEQYF
TGCGCCAGCAGCTTGGTTGCAGGGGCCTACGAGCAGTACTTC
>TRBJ2-1|NA|TRBV7-9|TRBD2
CASRAGADNEQFF
TGTGCCAGCCGAGCGGGAGCGGACAATGAGCAGTTCTTC
>TRBJ2-7|NA|TRBV27|NA
CASSLSNGGYEQYF
TGTGCCAGCAGTTTATCAAACGGGGGCTACGAGCAGTACTTC
>TRBJ2-2|NA|TRBV6-5|TRBD1
CASTGIGQATGELFF
TGTGCCAGCACGGGGATCGGACAGGCGACCGGGGAGCTGTTTTTT
>TRBJ2-5|once|TRBV4-1|TRBD2
CASSQDKSGRAQETQYF
TGCGCCAGCAGCCAAGATAAGAGCGGGAGGGCACAAGAGACCCAGTACTTC
>TRBJ2-1|NA|TRBV7-6|NA
CASSEGVGEQFF
TGTGCCAGCAGTGAGGGGGTGGGTGAGCAGTTCTTC
>TRBJ1-1|NA|TRBV7-3|TRBD1
CASSFRGRDTEAFF
TGTGCCAGCAGCTTCAGGGGGCGGGACACTGAAGCTTTCTTT
>TRBJ1-5|NA|TRBV19|NA
CASSSHSNQPQHF
TGTGCCAGTAGTTCACATAGCAATCAGCCCCAGCATTTT
>TRBJ1-5|NA|TRBV10-3|NA
CAISGEPVNQPQHF
TGTGCCATCAGTGGAGAACCGGTCAATCAGCCCCAGCATTTT
>TRBJ2-3|NA|TRBV7-2|TRBD2
CASSRPGGLATDTQYF
TGTGCCAGCAGTCGCCCTGGGGGACTAGCCACAGATACGCAGTATTTT
>TRBJ2-3|few|TRBV4-1|NA
CASRSLHTDTQYF
TGCGCCAGCAGGAGCCTCCACACAGATACGCAGTATTTT
>TRBJ2-5|once|TRBV25-1|NA
CASSEYARQETQYF
TGTGCCAGCAGTGAATATGCCAGGCAAGAGACCCAGTACTTC
>TRBJ2-4|NA|TRBV5-1|TRBD2
CASSSIYSGTQNIQYF
TGCGCCAGCAGCTCCATCTATAGCGGGACCCAAAACATTCAGTACTTC
>TRBJ2-7|few|TRBV11-2|NA
CASSPPQGMYEQYF
TGTGCCAGCAGCCCCCCCCAGGGGATGTACGAGCAGTACTTC